The source of this T cell receptor beta chain is a study of Ad26.COV2.S vaccination and SARS-CoV-2 variants. General study findings and limits: Placebo recipients and vaccine recipients were similar in non-spike TCR breadth. Assessments of TCR breadth and depth may have underestimated the total T cell responses. Those who received the vaccine showed greater spike-specific TCR breadth than those given placebo.

With respect to this clone: No antigen is known for it.

Assay used: immunoSEQ multiplex PCR; TCRdb lists only in-frame clones, some missing. The table lists 300,000 to 450,000 clones, under 95% of them singletons. V lost 4 bases, J lost 8 bases, and 15 bases lay in between. This CDR3 has 13 amino acids. Germline V lookup: CDR1 SGHRS, CDR2 YFSETQ. V is TRBV5-1 and J is TRBJ1-1; D gene unclear. Specimen: peripheral blood, collected after recovery from COVID-19. The source is a human donor who had recovered from COVID-19. CDR3 sequence reads: CASSALRQSEAFF. Written as DNA, the CDR3 is TGCGCCAGCAGCGCGCTACGTCAATCCGAAGCTTTCTTT.